This T cell receptor beta chain was documented in a study of technical replicates of blood from a few donors. Germline values: CDR1 SGHRS, CDR2 YFSETQ. This CDR3 is built from 15 residues. After removal of 2 bases from V and 5 bases from J, the junction contained 4 bases not matched to a gene. Assay used: immunoSEQ multiplex PCR; TCRdb lists only in-frame clones, some missing. The sample lists over 70,000 clones; approximately 96% were seen once. This chain links TRBV5-1 with TRBJ2-2; the match to TRBD1 covers 9 bases. This clonotype was obtained from a human donor in good health. Specimen: T cells isolated from PBMCs. The CDR3 coding sequence is TGCGCCAGCAGCTTCGGACAGGGGATAACCGGGGAGCTGTTTTTT. This sequence encodes CASSFGQGITGELFF.